This T cell receptor beta chain was identified in a study of blood T cells in healthy people across ages (dated by TCRdb to the mid-2010s). Background on the whole study: In model experiments, roughly one uniquely barcoded TCR beta cDNA molecule per two T cells was captured by template switching. Using deep sequencing normalized with unique cDNA molecular identifiers, the study measured how TCR beta repertoire diversity changes with age. The donors were split into four age groups: young (average about 16 years), middle-aged (39), aged (around 67) and long-lived (under 85). Using the same blood draw, the study looked at two additional independent replicas of 1 million unique cDNA reads for two donors, one aged 18 to 30 and the other aged 80 or older. To avoid experimental bias, donors of different ages were spread randomly across the sequencing lanes.

This clonotype appeared a few times. Its target antigen remains unknown. There are no base qualities to consult, and no much larger clone falls within one base. Libraries were built with 5' RACE. The sequencer was an Illumina HiSeq 2500. A second about 7 to 11 cycle PCR used a sample-barcoded 5' primer and a J-beta primer mix. A template-switch 5' adaptor carrying 12 random nucleotides introduced a unique molecular identifier onto each TCR beta cDNA molecule. At least 3 million CDR3-containing paired-end reads were obtained from each sample. First-strand cDNA was synthesized from all RNA with the Mint cDNA synthesis kit, primed by a TRBC-specific oligonucleotide. After uracil-DNA glycosylase treatment, a first 18-cycle PCR used universal primers M1SS and BC2_uni_R on all cDNA. The authors' pipeline ran thus. Normalization of each sample was performed by random selection of 1 million high-quality reads, each carrying a distinct molecular identifier. Reads sharing molecular identifiers were discarded rather than binned into consensus sequences. CDR3 identification, clonotype clustering and error correction used MiTCR with a Q25 quality threshold and the strictest error-elimination algorithm. A nonparametric unseen species model using Euler transformation provided a lower-bound estimate of total TCR beta diversity. The public reads were reanalyzed by TCRdb: fastp trimming at Q25, MiXCR alignment, in-frame beta chains only. Entries that share a CDR3 protein sequence are merged under the most common genes and DNA. Clone size and V and J calls follow TCRdb, not the original study. For this sample the table gives about 1.4 million distinct CDR3 sequences, of which around 59% were detected only once. The top ten hold under 8.5% of the sample.

Systemically healthy Caucasian individuals from Russia, 39 in total and aged about 6 to 90 years, were included as donors. Around 9.9 milliliters of peripheral blood were collected from each donor into EDTA-treated Vacutainer tubes. Ficoll-Paque density-gradient centrifugation was used to isolate PBMCs, with at least 7 million obtained per sample. Trizol reagent was used to extract total RNA from the PBMCs, yielding at least 5 micrograms per sample. Naive CD45RAhigh/CD27high T cell percentages were measured by flow cytometry on a PBMC aliquot from every donor. General findings and caveats noted by the study authors: Compared with the aged group, the long-lived group had more naive CD4+ T cells, fewer expanded clones and increased TCR diversity, suggesting age selection. Estimates of total diversity based on one million sequenced T cells were considered lower bounds and underestimates. Donor CMV infection status was unknown, potentially confounding age-related changes in expanded clonotypes. As age increased, observed TCR beta diversity per million T cells dropped in a roughly linear way, and a significant reduction was already evident by age 40. Since profiling was done on bulk unsorted PBMCs, naive and antigen-experienced compartments could not be conclusively compared. A strong correlation was found between observed TCR beta diversity and the percentage of naive T cells measured by flow cytometry.

The sample consisted of blood. The sequence came from a man in his late teens or twenties in good health.

The DNA sequence reads TGCGCCAGCAGCCAAGGGGAACAGGGGACCTACGAGCAGTACTTC. Its translation reads: CASSQGEQGTYEQYF. This receptor chain uses TRBV4-1 and TRBJ2-7, and 7 junction bases match TRBD1. CDR1 and CDR2 are drawn from the germline V gene: MGHRA, YSYEKL. The CDR3 contains 15 residues, cysteine and phenylalanine counted. The read is trimmed to its CDR3 DNA, 45 bases read in frame from base 1. Compared with germline, V lacks 1 base and J lacks 2 bases; bases without a gene match: 5.